This T cell receptor beta chain is drawn from a study of blood T cell repertoires in COVID-19. Study context: Acute and convalescent COVID-19 samples came from the United States, Italy and Spain. PBMCs, B-cell-depleted T cells, or T cells were the source of the cDNA or gDNA that made up the material.

Original processing methods: Researchers report that nucleated cell counts were estimated from reference gene primer amplification. Profiling relied on immunoSEQ multiplex PCR, and the TCRdb table lists in-frame clones only, not all of them. That table furnishes V, J and clone size, whereas the DNA furnished D and trimming. This table has approximately 25,000 clones, about 90% appearing once. CDR3 length: 14 residues. The V and J ends lost 5 bases and 4 bases, in that order; junction bases with no gene match: 5. Germline CDR1 MGHDK, CDR2 SYGVNS. The sequenced material came from peripheral blood. The TCR comes from a man in his 70s with active COVID-19. V gene TRBV25-1 combines with J gene TRBJ2-3, with TRBD2 matching 8 bases. CDR3: CASSPSGGSDTQYF. CDR3 DNA: TGTGCCAGCAGTCCTTCGGGGGGGTCAGATACGCAGTATTTT. Based on the CDR3 plus reference TRBV25-1 and TRBJ2-3, the full variable domain is EADIYQTPRYLVIGTGKKITLECSQTMGHDKMYWYQQDPGMELHLIHYSYGVNSTEKGDLSSESTVSRIRTEHFPLTLESARPSHTSQYLCASSPSGGSDTQYFGPGTRLTVL.